These T cell receptor beta chains were read from a single sample in a study of T cell responses to AZD1222 COVID-19 vaccine. Sequencing used immunoSEQ multiplex PCR; TCRdb keeps in-frame clones, though not all of them. This sample has 100,000 to 150,000 clones, with around nine tenths found just once. Specimen: peripheral blood, collected 28 days after the second AZD1222 dose. The origin of the receptors is an adult who received the AZD1222 COVID-19 vaccine. Both conserved end residues are part of each CDR3. A D gene is named only where the DNA matches it firmly. Clone size is not always given. Where it is, it says once, few, many or a class for expanded clones.

clone_size j_call v_call d_call cdr3_nt cdr3_aa
NA TRBJ1-6 TRBV6-1 TRBD1 TGTGCCAGCAGTGAGGGGGGACAGGGAAATTCACCCCTCCACTTT CASSEGGQGNSPLHF
NA TRBJ1-5 TRBV12-3/TRBV12-4 NA TGTGCCAGCAGTCCTTTCCGGGATCAGCCCCAGCATTTT CASSPFRDQPQHF
NA TRBJ1-5 TRBV28 NA TGTGCCAGCAAGGAAGGAGGCAATCAGCCCCAGCATTTT CASKEGGNQPQHF
once TRBJ2-2 TRBV28 NA TGTGCCAGCACGACCATCACCGGGGAGCTGTTTTTT CASTTITGELFF
NA TRBJ1-3 TRBV7-9 NA TGTGCCAGCAGCTTAGGGGACGCCCGACCCAACACCATATATTTT CASSLGDARPNTIYF
NA TRBJ2-5 TRBV5-6 NA TGTGCCAGCAGCTTGGGGGACGAGACCCAGTACTTC CASSLGDETQYF
NA TRBJ2-7 TRBV10-3 TRBD2 TGTGCCATCAGTGAGTCCCGACTAGCGGGAGCCGGCGAGCAGTACTTC CAISESRLAGAGEQYF
NA TRBJ2-3 TRBV11-3 NA TGTGCCAGCAGCATCGGACTGACCACAGATACGCAGTATTTT CASSIGLTTDTQYF
NA TRBJ1-4 TRBV3-1/TRBV3-2 TRBD1 TGTGCCAGCTGCCGACAGGGGGCTTTTGAAAAACTGTTTTTT CASCRQGAFEKLFF
once TRBJ1-1 TRBV9 TRBD1 TGTGCCAGCAACCCCTTGGACAGGCGTCGTCCTGAAGCTTTCTTT CASNPLDRRRPEAFF
NA TRBJ2-1 TRBV5-1 TRBD2 TGCGCCAGCAGCCCTAGCGGGAGCTCCTACAATGAGCAGTTCTTC CASSPSGSSYNEQFF
NA TRBJ2-1 TRBV9 NA TGTGCCAGCAGCGTAGCTACGGCGCCGGAGCAGTTCTTC CASSVATAPEQFF
NA TRBJ2-3 TRBV21-1 NA TGTGCCAGCAACCCTGACTTGAGAACAGATACGCAGTATTTT CASNPDLRTDTQYF
NA TRBJ1-1 TRBV7-3 NA TGTGCCAGCAGATTAAGGGTAGGGGGTGAAGCTTTCTTT CASRLRVGGEAFF
NA TRBJ2-5 TRBV30 NA TGTGCCTGGAGTGTAGGCAGGAGGCAAGAGACCCAGTACTTC CAWSVGRRQETQYF
NA TRBJ2-2 TRBV4-3 NA TGCGCCAGCAGCCCTGGGGGCCGCGGGGAGCTGTTTTTT CASSPGGRGELFF
NA TRBJ1-5 TRBV19 NA TGTGCCAGTAGTATCTTCGGCCAGCCCCAGCATTTT CASSIFGQPQHF
NA TRBJ2-2 TRBV11-3 NA TGTGCCAGCAGCCAGGGGGGGTGGTCGAACACCGGGGAGCTGTTTTTT CASSQGGWSNTGELFF
NA TRBJ1-1 TRBV18 NA TGTGCCAGCTCACCGTCAGATAACACTGAAGCTTTCTTT CASSPSDNTEAFF
NA TRBJ2-5 TRBV5-1 NA TGCGCCAGCAGCTTGTCAGGCTCTCGCGAGACCCAGTACTTC CASSLSGSRETQYF
NA TRBJ1-1 TRBV27 NA TGTGCCAGCAGTTTCGGGAGGGTATCGAATACTGAAGCTTTCTTT CASSFGRVSNTEAFF
NA TRBJ2-7 TRBV6-5 NA TGTGCCAGCAGTTACGGGGAACCGGGACCCGAGGCGTTGCAGTACTTC CASSYGEPGPEALQYF
NA TRBJ1-1 TRBV29-1 TRBD1 TGCAGCGCTCGCCCGGGACAGGGGCGCACTGAAGCTTTCTTT CSARPGQGRTEAFF
once TRBJ1-2 TRBV5-6 NA TGTGCCAGCAGCTTGGCAACCACATATTACTATGGCTACACCTTC CASSLATTYYYGYTF
NA TRBJ1-2 TRBV5-1 NA TGCGCCAGCAGCTTGGCGCCCGCTAACTATGGCTACACCTTC CASSLAPANYGYTF
NA TRBJ2-7 TRBV27 TRBD1 TGTGCCAGCCGGGTCGGGACAGGGGGCTACGAGCAGTACTTC CASRVGTGGYEQYF
few TRBJ2-1 TRBV30 TRBD2 TGTGCCTGGAGTGTCAGCGGGGGGGCCTACAATGAGCAGTTCTTC CAWSVSGGAYNEQFF